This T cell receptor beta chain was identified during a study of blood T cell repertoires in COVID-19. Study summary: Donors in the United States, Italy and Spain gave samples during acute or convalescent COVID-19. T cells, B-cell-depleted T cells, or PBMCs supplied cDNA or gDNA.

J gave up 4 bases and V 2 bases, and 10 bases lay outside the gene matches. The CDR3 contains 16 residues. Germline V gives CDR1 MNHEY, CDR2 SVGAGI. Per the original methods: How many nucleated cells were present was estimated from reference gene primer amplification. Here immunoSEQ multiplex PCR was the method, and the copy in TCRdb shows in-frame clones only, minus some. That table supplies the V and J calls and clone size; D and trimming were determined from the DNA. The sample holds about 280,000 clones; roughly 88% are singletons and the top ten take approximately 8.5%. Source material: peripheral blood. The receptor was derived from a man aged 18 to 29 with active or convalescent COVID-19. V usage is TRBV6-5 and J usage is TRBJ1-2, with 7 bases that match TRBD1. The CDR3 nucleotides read TGTGCCAGCAGTTACGGACAGGCGGAAAGGGGCTATGGCTACACCTTC. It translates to CASSYGQAERGYGYTF.